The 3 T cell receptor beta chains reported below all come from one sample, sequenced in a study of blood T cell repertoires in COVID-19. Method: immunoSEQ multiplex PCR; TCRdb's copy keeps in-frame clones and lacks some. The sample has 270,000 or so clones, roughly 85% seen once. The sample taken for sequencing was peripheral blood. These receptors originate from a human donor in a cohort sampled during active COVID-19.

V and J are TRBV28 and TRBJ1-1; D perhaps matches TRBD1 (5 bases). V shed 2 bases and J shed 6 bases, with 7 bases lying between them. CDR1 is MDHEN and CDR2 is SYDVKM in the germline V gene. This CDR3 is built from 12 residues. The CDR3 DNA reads TGTGCCAGCAGTTTAACAGGCTCTGAAGCTTTCTTT. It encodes CASSLTGSEAFF.

CDR3 region: CASTLGGLGTSTDTQYF. DNA for the CDR3: TGTGCCAGCACCCTGGGGGGGTTGGGTACTAGCACAGATACGCAGTATTTT. V gene TRBV11-2 combines with J gene TRBJ2-3; 7 positions agree with TRBD2. CDR1 is SGHAT, CDR2 FQNNGV, per germline. The junction had 13 bases not matched to a gene; V was cut back by 7 bases and J by 0 bases. The CDR3 has 17 amino acids.

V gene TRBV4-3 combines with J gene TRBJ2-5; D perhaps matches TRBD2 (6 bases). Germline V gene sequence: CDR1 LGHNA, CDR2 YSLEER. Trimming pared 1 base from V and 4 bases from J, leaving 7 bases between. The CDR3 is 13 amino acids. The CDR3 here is CASSQVGRETQYF. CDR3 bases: TGCGCCAGCAGCCAAGTCGGGAGAGAGACCCAGTACTTC.